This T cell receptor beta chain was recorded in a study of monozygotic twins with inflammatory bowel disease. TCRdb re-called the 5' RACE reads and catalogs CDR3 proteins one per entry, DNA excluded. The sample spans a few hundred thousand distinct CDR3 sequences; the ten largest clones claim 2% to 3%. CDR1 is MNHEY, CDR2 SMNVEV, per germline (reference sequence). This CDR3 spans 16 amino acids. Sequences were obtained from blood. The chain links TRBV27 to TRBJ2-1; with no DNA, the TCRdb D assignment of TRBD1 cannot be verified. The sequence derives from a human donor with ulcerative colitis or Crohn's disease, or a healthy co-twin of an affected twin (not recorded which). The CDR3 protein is CASSLLLGQGINEQFF.